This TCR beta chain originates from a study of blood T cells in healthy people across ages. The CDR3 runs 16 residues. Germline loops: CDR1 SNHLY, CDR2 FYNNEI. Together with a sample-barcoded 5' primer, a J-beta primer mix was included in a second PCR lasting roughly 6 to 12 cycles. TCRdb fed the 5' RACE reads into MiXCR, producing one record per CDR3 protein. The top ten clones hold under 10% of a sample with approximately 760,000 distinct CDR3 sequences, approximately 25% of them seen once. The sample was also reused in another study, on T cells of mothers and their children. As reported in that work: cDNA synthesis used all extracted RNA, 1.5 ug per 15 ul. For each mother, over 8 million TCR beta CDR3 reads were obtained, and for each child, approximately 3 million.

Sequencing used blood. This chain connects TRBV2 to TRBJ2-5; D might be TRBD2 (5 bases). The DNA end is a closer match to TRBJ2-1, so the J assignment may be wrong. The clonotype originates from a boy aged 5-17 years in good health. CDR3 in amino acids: CASKISAGSFGNEQFF. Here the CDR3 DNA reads TGTGCCAGCAAGATTTCGGCGGGTTCGTTTGGCAATGAGCAGTTCTTC.